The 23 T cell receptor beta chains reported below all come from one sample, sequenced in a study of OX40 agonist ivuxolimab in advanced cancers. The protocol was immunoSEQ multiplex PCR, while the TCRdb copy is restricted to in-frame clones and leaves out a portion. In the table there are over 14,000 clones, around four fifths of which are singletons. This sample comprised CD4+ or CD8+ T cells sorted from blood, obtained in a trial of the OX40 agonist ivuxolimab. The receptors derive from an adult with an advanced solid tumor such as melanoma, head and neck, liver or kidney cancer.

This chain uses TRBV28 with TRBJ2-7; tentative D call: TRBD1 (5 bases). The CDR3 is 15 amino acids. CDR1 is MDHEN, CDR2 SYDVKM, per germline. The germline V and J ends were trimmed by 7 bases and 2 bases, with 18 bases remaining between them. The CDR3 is CASTPHRAGPYEQYF. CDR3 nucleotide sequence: TGTGCCAGCACCCCACACCGGGCAGGGCCCTACGAGCAGTACTTC.

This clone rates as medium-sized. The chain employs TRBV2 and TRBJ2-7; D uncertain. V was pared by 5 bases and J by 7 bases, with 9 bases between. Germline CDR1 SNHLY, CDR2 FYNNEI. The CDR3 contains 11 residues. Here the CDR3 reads CASSKTQEQYF. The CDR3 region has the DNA TGTGCCAGCAGTAAGACCCAGGAGCAGTACTTC.

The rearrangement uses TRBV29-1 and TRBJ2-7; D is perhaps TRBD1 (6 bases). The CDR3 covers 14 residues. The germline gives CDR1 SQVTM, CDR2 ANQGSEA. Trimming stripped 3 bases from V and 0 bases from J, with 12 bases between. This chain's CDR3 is CSVDSSGASYEQYF. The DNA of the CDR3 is TGCAGCGTTGACTCGTCAGGGGCCTCCTACGAGCAGTACTTC.

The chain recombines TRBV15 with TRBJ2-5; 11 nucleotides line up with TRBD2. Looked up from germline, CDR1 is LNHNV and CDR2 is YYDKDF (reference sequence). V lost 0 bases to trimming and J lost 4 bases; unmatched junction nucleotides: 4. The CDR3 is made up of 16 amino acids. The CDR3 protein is CATSRELAGERETQYF. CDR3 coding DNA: TGTGCCACCAGCAGAGAACTAGCGGGAGAAAGAGAGACCCAGTACTTC.

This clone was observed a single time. The CDR3 DNA reads as TGTGCCAGCAGAGACAGGGGCTCTGGGGCCAACGTCCTGACTTTC. This codes for CASRDRGSGANVLTF. The rearrangement joins TRBV7-2 to TRBJ2-6; 8 nucleotides agree with TRBD1. V lost 6 bases, J lost 0 bases, and 1 base stayed unmatched. From germline, CDR1 is SGHTA and CDR2 FQGNSA. The length of the CDR3 is 15 residues.

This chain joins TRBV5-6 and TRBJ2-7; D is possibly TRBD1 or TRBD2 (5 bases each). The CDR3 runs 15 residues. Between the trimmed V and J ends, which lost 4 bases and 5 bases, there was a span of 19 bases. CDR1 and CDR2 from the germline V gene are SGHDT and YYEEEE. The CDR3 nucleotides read TGTGCCAGCAGCAGTGCAGGGACCTCAAGGAACGAGCAGTACTTC. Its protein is CASSSAGTSRNEQYF.

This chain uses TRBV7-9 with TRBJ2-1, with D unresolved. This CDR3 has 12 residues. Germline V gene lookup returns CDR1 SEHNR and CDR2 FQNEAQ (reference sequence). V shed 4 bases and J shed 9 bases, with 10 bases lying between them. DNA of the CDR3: TGTGCCAGCAGCTGGGGTTCCGGTGAGCAGTTCTTC. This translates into CASSWGSGEQFF.

The CDR3 region has the DNA TGTGCCAGCAGTTTATGGGGGGGAGAGACCCAGTACTTC. Encoded protein: CASSLWGGETQYF. The gene calls are TRBV27 and TRBJ2-5; 7 nucleotides align to TRBD2. V dropped 1 base and J dropped 4; count of bases not matched to a gene: 0. Germline V gives CDR1 MNHEY, CDR2 SMNVEV (reference sequence). The CDR3 consists of 13 residues.

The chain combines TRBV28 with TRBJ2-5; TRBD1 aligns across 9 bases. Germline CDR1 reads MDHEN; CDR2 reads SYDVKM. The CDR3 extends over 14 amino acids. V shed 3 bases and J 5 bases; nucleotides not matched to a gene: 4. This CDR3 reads CASSFGTGIETQYF. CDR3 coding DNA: TGTGCCAGCAGTTTTGGGACAGGGATCGAGACCCAGTACTTC.

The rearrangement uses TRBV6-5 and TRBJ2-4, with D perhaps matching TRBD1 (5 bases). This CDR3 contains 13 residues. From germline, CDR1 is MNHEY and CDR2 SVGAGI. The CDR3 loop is CGKGVLAKNIQYF. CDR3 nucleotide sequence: TGTGGAAAAGGGGTTCTAGCCAAAAACATTCAGTACTTC.

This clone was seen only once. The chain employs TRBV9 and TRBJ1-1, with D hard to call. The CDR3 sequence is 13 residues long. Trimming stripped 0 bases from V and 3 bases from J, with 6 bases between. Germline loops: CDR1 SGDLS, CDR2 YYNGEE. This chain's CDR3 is CASSVDGDTEAFF. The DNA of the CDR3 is TGTGCCAGCAGCGTAGATGGTGACACTGAAGCTTTCTTT.

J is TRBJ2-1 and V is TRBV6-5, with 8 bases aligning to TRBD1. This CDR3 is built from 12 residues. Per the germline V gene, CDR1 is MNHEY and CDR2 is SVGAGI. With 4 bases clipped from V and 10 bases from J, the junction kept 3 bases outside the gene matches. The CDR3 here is CASSFGTGEQFF. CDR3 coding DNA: TGTGCCAGCAGTTTCGGGACAGGAGAGCAGTTCTTC.

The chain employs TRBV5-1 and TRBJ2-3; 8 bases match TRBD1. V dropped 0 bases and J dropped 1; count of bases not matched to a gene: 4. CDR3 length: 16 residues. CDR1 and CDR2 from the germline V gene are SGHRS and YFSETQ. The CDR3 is CASSLEQGARTDTQYF. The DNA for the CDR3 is TGCGCCAGCAGCTTGGAGCAGGGGGCACGCACAGATACGCAGTATTTT.

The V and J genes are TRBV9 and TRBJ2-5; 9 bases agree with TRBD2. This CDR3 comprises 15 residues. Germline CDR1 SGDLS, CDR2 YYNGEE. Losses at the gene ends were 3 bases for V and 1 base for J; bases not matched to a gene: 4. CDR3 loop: CASSDSGLAQETQYF. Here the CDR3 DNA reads TGTGCCAGCAGCGATTCGGGACTAGCCCAAGAGACCCAGTACTTC.

CDR3 amino acids: CASSPTPLDSYGYTF. DNA of the CDR3: TGTGCCAGCAGCCCTACACCCCTCGACAGCTATGGCTACACCTTC. The chain couples TRBV27 to TRBJ1-2; weak D call: TRBD1 (5 bases). There are 15 residues in the CDR3. Germline V gene lookup returns CDR1 MNHEY and CDR2 SMNVEV (reference sequence). With 6 bases removed from V and 4 bases from J, the gap between germline ends came to 18 bases.

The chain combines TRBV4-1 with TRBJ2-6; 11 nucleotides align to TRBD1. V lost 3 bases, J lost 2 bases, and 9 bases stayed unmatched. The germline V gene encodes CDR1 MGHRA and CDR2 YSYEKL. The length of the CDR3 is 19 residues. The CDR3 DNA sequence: TGCGCCAGCAGCCAGCAATTCTTGGGACAGGGGGCTGGGGCCAACGTCCTGACTTTC. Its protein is CASSQQFLGQGAGANVLTF.

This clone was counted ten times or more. The CDR3 DNA follows: TGTGCCAGCAGCCAAGGAGGCTACGAGCAGTACTTC. As protein: CASSQGGYEQYF. The chain recombines TRBV14 with TRBJ2-7; D call uncertain. Between the trimmed V and J ends, which lost 1 base and 3 bases, there was a span of 4 bases. Germline V gives CDR1 SGHDN, CDR2 FVKESK. CDR3 size: 12 residues.

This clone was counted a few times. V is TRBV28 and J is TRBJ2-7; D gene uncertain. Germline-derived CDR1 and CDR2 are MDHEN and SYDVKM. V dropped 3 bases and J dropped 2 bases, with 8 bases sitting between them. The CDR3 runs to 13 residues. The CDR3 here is CASSFGRPYEQYF. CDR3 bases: TGTGCCAGCAGTTTCGGGCGGCCCTACGAGCAGTACTTC. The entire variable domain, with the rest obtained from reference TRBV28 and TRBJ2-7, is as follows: DVKVTQSSRYLVKRTGEKVFLECVQDMDHENMFWYRQDPGLGLRLIYFSYDVKMKEKGDIPEGYSVSREKKERFSLILESASTNQTSMYLCASSFGRPYEQYFGPGTRLTVT.

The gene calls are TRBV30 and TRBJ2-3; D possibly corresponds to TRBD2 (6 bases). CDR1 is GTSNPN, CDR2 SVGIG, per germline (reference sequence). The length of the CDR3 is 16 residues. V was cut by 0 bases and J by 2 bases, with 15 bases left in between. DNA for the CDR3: TGTGCCTGGAGTGTAGGGGCAGGAGGGGCCACAGATACGCAGTATTTT. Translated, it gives CAWSVGAGGATDTQYF.

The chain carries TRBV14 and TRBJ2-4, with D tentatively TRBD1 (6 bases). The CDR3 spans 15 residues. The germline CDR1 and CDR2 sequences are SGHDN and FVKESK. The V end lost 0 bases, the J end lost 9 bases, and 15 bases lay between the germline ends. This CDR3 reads CASSQEGRGRVIQYF. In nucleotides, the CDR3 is TGTGCCAGCAGCCAAGAAGGCAGGGGTAGGGTCATTCAGTACTTC.

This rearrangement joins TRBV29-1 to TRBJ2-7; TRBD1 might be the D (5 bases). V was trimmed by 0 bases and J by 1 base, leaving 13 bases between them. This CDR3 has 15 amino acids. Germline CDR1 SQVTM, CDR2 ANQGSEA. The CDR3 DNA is TGCAGCGTTGAAGATCCTGAGACAGAGTCCTACGAGCAGTACTTC. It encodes CSVEDPETESYEQYF.

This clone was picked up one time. The DNA for the CDR3 is TGCGCCAGCAGCCATACCCGGGGGGGCCAGAGGGGTAATGAAAAACTGTTTTTT. This codes for CASSHTRGGQRGNEKLFF. V gene TRBV4-1 combines with J gene TRBJ1-4, with D maybe TRBD1 (6 bases). This CDR3 is built from 18 residues. Trimming stripped 3 bases from V and 4 bases from J, with 21 bases between. From germline, CDR1 is MGHRA and CDR2 YSYEKL.

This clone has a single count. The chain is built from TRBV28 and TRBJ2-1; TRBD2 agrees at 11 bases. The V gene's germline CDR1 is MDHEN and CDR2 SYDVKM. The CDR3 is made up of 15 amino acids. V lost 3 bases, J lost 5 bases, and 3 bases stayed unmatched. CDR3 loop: CASSLGLAAHNEQFF. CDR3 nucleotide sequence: TGTGCCAGCAGTTTGGGACTAGCGGCACACAATGAGCAGTTCTTC. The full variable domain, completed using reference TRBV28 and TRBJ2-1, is DVKVTQSSRYLVKRTGEKVFLECVQDMDHENMFWYRQDPGLGLRLIYFSYDVKMKEKGDIPEGYSVSREKKERFSLILESASTNQTSMYLCASSLGLAAHNEQFFGPGTRLTVL.